This T cell receptor (beta chain) emerged from a study of T cell repertoires in cytomegalovirus infection. The study's findings and limits: Identification of carriers of CMV plus the relevant HLA was achieved through cumulative public TCR beta family frequency.

From the reads, TCRdb called clonotypes with MiXCR, one entry per CDR3 protein. Of around 530,000 distinct CDR3 sequences listed, approximately 15% are singletons. With 5 bases removed from V and 0 bases from J, the gap between germline ends came to 23 bases. The CDR3 is 19 residues long. CDR1 and CDR2 (germline): SGHVS, FQNEAQ. In its sample, this clonotype was seen many times. What it binds is unknown. The V and J genes are TRBV7-8 and TRBJ1-5; D gene ambiguous. This TCR was recovered from a human donor in good health (CMV status not recorded). Some clones in this sample may be carry-over from other donors' samples. Sequencing was carried out using CD8+ T cells from PBMCs. CDR3 in amino acids: CASSATVSLGQDSNQPQHF. CDR3 DNA: TGTGCCAGCAGCGCAACTGTTTCGTTAGGGCAGGATAGCAATCAGCCCCAGCATTTT.